The 10 T cell receptor beta chains listed next were all sequenced from one sample in a study of beta chain features in type 1 diabetes. General study findings and limits: TCRB CDR3s were moderately but significantly shorter in Type 1 diabetes patients in all four CD4+ subsets.

Which antigens these TCRs recognize remains unknown. Every isolated RNA sample was fully reverse transcribed, so sequencing captured expressed TCRB transcripts. Sequencing was performed with immunoSEQ multiplex PCR; in TCRdb, only in-frame clones are kept and a portion is missing. The repertoire holds about 170,000 clones, approximately 8% seen once, with approximately 0.93% in the top ten. The sequencing sample was made of central memory CD4+ T cells from blood. These receptors all come from a woman aged 35 to 49 with type 1 diabetes.

Only a few counts were recorded for this clone. V gene TRBV6-5 combines with J gene TRBJ2-5; D remains unclear. V was shortened by 5 bases and J by 1 base, with 8 bases between the two germline ends. Germline V gene lookup returns CDR1 MNHEY and CDR2 SVGAGI. The CDR3 loop spans 13 amino acids. CDR3 bases: TGTGCCAGCAGTACACCTCCCCAAGAGACCCAGTACTTC. Protein sequence: CASSTPPQETQYF.

Notes on this clone: The sample carries other DNA sequences with the same CDR3. The V and J genes are TRBV10-3 and TRBJ2-3; the D is unclear. The CDR3 spans 13 residues. With 0 bases removed from V and 5 bases from J, the gap between germline ends came to 6 bases. Per the germline V gene, CDR1 is ENHRY and CDR2 is SYGVKD. The CDR3 spells CAISESSRDTQYF. CDR3 DNA sequence: TGTGCCATCAGTGAGTCCTCGAGAGATACGCAGTATTTT.

This chain links TRBV6-1 with TRBJ1-5; possible D gene TRBD1, 6 bases. Trimming removed 6 bases at V and 3 bases at J, with 12 bases between. Germline lookup yields CDR1 MNHNS and CDR2 SASEGT. The CDR3 runs to 14 residues. The CDR3 loop reads CASSDNRANQPQHF. Written as DNA, the CDR3 is TGTGCCAGCAGCGACAACAGGGCCAATCAGCCCCAGCATTTT.

This clone has only a few counts. The genes are TRBV2 and TRBJ2-3, with 8 bases identical to TRBD1. This CDR3 spans 17 amino acids. Germline assignment: CDR1 SNHLY and CDR2 FYNNEI. J gave up 4 bases and V 5 bases, and 14 bases lay outside the gene matches. The CDR3 loop reads CASSRARQGIWADTQYF. As DNA, the CDR3 is TGTGCCAGCAGTAGAGCCCGACAGGGGATATGGGCAGATACGCAGTATTTT.

A few counts support this clone. The CDR3 reads CASSAGRASTDTQYF. As DNA, the CDR3 is TGTGCCAGCAGCGCCGGGAGGGCCAGCACAGATACGCAGTATTTT. The chain has TRBV9 and TRBJ2-3, with 8 bases lining up with TRBD2. Germline values: CDR1 SGDLS, CDR2 YYNGEE. The J segment lost 0 bases and the V segment lost 3 bases, leaving 3 bases of the junction unmatched. The CDR3 runs to 15 residues.

This clone was seen only a few times. The rearrangement uses TRBV5-1 and TRBJ1-6, with D possibly matching TRBD1 (6 bases). Germline CDR1 and CDR2: SGHRS and YFSETQ. Trimming took off 5 bases at V and 9 bases at J, with 15 bases between the two ends. This CDR3 comprises 14 residues. The CDR3 is CASREGQGSSPLHF. CDR3 nucleotide sequence: TGCGCCAGCAGGGAAGGGCAGGGGAGTTCACCCCTCCACTTT.

This chain connects TRBV28 to TRBJ1-2; 11 bases are a match to TRBD1. The CDR3 length is 14 residues. From germline, CDR1 is MDHEN and CDR2 SYDVKM. V gave up 6 bases and J gave up 8 bases; unmatched junction bases: 8. Here the CDR3 reads CASRSTGTGGGYTF. The CDR3 region has the DNA TGTGCCAGCAGAAGCACCGGGACAGGGGGGGGCTACACCTTC.

The chain joins TRBV9 to TRBJ2-5; 8 bases match TRBD1. After removal of 3 bases from V and 5 bases from J, the junction contained 9 bases not matched to a gene. Germline V gene lookup returns CDR1 SGDLS and CDR2 YYNGEE. This CDR3 has 15 residues. The CDR3: CASSGVDRARETQYF. The CDR3, as DNA: TGTGCCAGCAGCGGGGTGGACAGGGCGAGGGAGACCCAGTACTTC.

This clone has just a few counts. The V call is TRBV7-2, the J call TRBJ2-3; 11 bases map to TRBD2. V lost 8 bases, J lost 0 bases, and 4 bases stayed unmatched. The germline CDR1 and CDR2 sequences are SGHTA and FQGNSA. CDR3 length equals 15 residues. CDR3: CASPLAGGSTDTQYF. CDR3 DNA sequence: TGTGCCAGCCCGCTAGCGGGGGGTAGCACAGATACGCAGTATTTT.

This clone appeared many times. This chain uses TRBV14 with TRBJ2-7; no clear D gene. The CDR3 covers 13 residues. CDR1 SGHDN and CDR2 FVKESK come from the germline V gene. V was pared by 0 bases and J by 10 bases, with 13 bases between. CDR3 sequence: CASSQDMMSEQYF. The CDR3 nucleotides read TGTGCCAGCAGCCAAGACATGATGAGTGAACAGTACTTC.